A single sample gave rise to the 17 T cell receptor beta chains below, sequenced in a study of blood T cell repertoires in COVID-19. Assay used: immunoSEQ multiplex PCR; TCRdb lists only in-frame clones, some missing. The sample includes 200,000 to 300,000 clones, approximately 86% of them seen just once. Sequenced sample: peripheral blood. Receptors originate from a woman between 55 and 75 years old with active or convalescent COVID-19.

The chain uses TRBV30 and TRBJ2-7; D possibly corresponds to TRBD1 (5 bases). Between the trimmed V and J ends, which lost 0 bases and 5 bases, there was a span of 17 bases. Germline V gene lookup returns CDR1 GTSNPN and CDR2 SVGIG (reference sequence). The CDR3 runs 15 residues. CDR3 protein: CAWSVGVSGSHEQYF. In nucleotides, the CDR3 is TGTGCCTGGAGTGTAGGGGTATCGGGTAGTCACGAGCAGTACTTC.

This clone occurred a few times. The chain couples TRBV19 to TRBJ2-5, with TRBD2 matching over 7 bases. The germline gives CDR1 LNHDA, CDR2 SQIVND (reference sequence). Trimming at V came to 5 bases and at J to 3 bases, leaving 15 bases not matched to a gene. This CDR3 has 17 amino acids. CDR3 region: CASSPPGGPPVEETQYF. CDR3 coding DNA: TGTGCCAGTAGTCCGCCGGGGGGACCACCGGTCGAAGAGACCCAGTACTTC. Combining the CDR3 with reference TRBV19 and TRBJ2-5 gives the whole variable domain DGGITQSPKYLFRKEGQNVTLSCEQNLNHDAMYWYRQDPGQGLRLIYYSQIVNDFQKGDIAEGYSVSREKKESFPLTVTSAQKNPTAFYLCASSPPGGPPVEETQYFGPGTRLLVL.

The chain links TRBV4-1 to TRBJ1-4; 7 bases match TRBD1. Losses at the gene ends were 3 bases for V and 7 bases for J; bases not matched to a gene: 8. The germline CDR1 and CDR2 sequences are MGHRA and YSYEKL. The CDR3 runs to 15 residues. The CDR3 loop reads CASSQLGGSGEKLFF. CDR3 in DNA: TGCGCCAGCAGCCAGTTAGGGGGCTCGGGTGAAAAACTGTTTTTT.

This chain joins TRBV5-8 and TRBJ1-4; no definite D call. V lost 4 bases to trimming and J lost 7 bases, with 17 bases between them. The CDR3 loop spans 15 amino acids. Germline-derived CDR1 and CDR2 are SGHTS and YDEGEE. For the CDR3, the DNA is TGTGCCAGCAGCCCTCCCCGCGGAGGGCGTGAAAAACTGTTTTTT. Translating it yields CASSPPRGGREKLFF.

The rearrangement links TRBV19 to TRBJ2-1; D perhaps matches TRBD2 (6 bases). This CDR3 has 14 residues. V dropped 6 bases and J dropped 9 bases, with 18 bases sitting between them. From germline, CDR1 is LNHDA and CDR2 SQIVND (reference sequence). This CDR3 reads CASSLGQRRGEQFF. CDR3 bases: TGTGCCAGTAGCCTCGGGCAGAGGAGGGGTGAGCAGTTCTTC.

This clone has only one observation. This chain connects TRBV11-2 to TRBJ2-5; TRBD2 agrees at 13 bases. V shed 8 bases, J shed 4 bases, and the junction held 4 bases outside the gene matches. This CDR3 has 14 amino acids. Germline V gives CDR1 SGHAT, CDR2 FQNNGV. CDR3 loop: CASSRTSGRETQYF. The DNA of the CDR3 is TGTGCCAGCTCTCGGACTAGCGGGAGAGAGACCCAGTACTTC.

The CDR3 nucleotides are TGTGCCAGCAGCTCCAGACAGGCCGAATTCCCCCAGCATTTT. Its protein product is CASSSRQAEFPQHF. The V gene is TRBV5-4, the J gene TRBJ1-5, with a possible D match to TRBD1 (6 bases). CDR3 length: 14 residues. CDR1 and CDR2 (germline): SGHNT, YYREEE (reference sequence). Deletions cut 3 bases from V and 10 bases from J, with 17 bases between.

The CDR3 reads CASSPDRGVSDTQYF. The DNA of the CDR3 is TGCGCCAGCAGCCCGGACAGGGGGGTGTCAGATACGCAGTATTTT. V gene TRBV5-1 combines with J gene TRBJ2-3; 10 nucleotides match TRBD1. From germline, CDR1 is SGHRS and CDR2 YFSETQ. The junction had 6 bases not matched to a gene; V was cut back by 4 bases and J by 4 bases. This CDR3 has 15 residues.

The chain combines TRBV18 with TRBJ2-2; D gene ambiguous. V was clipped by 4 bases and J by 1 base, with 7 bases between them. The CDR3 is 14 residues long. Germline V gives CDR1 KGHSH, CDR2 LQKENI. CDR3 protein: CASSRSQNTGELFF. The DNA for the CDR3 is TGTGCCAGCTCACGGAGTCAGAACACCGGGGAGCTGTTTTTT.

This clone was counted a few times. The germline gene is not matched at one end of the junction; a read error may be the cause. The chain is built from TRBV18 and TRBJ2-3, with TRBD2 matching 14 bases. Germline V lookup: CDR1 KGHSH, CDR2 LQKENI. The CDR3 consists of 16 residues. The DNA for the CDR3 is TGTGCCAGCTCACCCGGACTAGCGGGAGGCACCGATACGCAGTATTTT. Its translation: CASSPGLAGGTDTQYF. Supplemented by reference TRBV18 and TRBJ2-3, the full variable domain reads NAGVMQNPRHLVRRRGQEARLRCSPMKGHSHVYWYRQLPEEGLKFMVYLQKENIIDESGMPKERFSAEFPKEGPSILRIQQVVRGDSAAYFCASSPGLAGGTDTQYFGPGTRLTVL.

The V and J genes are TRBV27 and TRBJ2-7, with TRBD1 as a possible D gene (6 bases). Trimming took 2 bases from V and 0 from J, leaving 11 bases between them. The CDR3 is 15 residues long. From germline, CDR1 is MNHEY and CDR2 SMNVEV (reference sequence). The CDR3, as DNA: TGTGCCAGCAGTTTAACAGGGCGATACTCCTACGAGCAGTACTTC. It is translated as CASSLTGRYSYEQYF.

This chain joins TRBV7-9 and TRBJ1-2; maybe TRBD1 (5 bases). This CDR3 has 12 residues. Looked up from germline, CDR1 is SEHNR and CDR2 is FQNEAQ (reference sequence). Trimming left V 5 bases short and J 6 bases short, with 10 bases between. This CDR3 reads CASSTSGNGYTF. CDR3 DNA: TGTGCCAGCAGCACCTCAGGGAATGGCTACACCTTC.

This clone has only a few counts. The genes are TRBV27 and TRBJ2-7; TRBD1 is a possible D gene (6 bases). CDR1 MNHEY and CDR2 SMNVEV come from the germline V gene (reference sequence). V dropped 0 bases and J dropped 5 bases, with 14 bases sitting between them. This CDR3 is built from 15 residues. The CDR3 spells CASSLSSQGYDEQYF. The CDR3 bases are TGTGCCAGCAGTTTATCGTCACAGGGTTACGACGAGCAGTACTTC.

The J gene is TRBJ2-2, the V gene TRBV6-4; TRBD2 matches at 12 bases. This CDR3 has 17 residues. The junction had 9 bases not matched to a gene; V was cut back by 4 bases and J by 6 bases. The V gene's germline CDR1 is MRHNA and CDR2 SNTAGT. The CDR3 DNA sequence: TGTGCCAGCAGTGCGGGACTAGCGGGCTCCTCGCCCGGGGAGCTGTTTTTT. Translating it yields CASSAGLAGSSPGELFF.

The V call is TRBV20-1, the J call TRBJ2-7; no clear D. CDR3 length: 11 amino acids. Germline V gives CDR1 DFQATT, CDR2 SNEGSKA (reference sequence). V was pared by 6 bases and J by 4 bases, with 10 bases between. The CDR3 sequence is CSAADSYEQYF. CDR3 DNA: TGCAGTGCGGCCGACTCTTACGAGCAGTACTTC.

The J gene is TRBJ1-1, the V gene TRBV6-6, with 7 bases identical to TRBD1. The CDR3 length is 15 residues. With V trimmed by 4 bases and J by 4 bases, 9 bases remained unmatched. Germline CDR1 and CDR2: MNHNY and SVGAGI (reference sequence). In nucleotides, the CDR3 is TGTGCCAGCAGTTTTACCAACAGGGGAGGCACTGAAGCTTTCTTT. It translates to CASSFTNRGGTEAFF.

This CDR3 is CASSLDLAGFTDTQYF. The CDR3 nucleotides are TGCGCCAGCAGCTTGGATTTAGCGGGCTTCACAGATACGCAGTATTTT. The rearrangement uses TRBV5-1 and TRBJ2-3; 7 positions agree with TRBD2. The V segment lost 0 bases and the J segment 2 bases; nucleotides outside the gene matches: 6. Per the germline V gene, CDR1 is SGHRS and CDR2 is YFSETQ. This CDR3 spans 16 amino acids.